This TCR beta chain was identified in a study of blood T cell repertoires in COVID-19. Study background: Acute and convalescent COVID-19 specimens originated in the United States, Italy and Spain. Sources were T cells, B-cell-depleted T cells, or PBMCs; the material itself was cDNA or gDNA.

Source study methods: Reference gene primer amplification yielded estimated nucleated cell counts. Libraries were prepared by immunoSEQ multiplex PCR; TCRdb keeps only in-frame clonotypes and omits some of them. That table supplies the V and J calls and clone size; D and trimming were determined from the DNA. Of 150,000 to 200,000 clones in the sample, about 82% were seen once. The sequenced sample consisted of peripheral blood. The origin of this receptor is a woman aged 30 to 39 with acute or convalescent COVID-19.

The CDR3 region has the DNA TGTGCCAGTAGTTCTCAGAGGGACAGGTTTGAGTATGAGCAGTTCTTC. It codes for CASSSQRDRFEYEQFF. The chain is built from TRBV19 and TRBJ2-1; 8 positions match TRBD1. V shed 5 bases, J shed 8 bases, and the junction held 14 bases outside the gene matches. The CDR3 extends over 16 amino acids. In germline, CDR1 is LNHDA, CDR2 SQIVND (reference sequence).